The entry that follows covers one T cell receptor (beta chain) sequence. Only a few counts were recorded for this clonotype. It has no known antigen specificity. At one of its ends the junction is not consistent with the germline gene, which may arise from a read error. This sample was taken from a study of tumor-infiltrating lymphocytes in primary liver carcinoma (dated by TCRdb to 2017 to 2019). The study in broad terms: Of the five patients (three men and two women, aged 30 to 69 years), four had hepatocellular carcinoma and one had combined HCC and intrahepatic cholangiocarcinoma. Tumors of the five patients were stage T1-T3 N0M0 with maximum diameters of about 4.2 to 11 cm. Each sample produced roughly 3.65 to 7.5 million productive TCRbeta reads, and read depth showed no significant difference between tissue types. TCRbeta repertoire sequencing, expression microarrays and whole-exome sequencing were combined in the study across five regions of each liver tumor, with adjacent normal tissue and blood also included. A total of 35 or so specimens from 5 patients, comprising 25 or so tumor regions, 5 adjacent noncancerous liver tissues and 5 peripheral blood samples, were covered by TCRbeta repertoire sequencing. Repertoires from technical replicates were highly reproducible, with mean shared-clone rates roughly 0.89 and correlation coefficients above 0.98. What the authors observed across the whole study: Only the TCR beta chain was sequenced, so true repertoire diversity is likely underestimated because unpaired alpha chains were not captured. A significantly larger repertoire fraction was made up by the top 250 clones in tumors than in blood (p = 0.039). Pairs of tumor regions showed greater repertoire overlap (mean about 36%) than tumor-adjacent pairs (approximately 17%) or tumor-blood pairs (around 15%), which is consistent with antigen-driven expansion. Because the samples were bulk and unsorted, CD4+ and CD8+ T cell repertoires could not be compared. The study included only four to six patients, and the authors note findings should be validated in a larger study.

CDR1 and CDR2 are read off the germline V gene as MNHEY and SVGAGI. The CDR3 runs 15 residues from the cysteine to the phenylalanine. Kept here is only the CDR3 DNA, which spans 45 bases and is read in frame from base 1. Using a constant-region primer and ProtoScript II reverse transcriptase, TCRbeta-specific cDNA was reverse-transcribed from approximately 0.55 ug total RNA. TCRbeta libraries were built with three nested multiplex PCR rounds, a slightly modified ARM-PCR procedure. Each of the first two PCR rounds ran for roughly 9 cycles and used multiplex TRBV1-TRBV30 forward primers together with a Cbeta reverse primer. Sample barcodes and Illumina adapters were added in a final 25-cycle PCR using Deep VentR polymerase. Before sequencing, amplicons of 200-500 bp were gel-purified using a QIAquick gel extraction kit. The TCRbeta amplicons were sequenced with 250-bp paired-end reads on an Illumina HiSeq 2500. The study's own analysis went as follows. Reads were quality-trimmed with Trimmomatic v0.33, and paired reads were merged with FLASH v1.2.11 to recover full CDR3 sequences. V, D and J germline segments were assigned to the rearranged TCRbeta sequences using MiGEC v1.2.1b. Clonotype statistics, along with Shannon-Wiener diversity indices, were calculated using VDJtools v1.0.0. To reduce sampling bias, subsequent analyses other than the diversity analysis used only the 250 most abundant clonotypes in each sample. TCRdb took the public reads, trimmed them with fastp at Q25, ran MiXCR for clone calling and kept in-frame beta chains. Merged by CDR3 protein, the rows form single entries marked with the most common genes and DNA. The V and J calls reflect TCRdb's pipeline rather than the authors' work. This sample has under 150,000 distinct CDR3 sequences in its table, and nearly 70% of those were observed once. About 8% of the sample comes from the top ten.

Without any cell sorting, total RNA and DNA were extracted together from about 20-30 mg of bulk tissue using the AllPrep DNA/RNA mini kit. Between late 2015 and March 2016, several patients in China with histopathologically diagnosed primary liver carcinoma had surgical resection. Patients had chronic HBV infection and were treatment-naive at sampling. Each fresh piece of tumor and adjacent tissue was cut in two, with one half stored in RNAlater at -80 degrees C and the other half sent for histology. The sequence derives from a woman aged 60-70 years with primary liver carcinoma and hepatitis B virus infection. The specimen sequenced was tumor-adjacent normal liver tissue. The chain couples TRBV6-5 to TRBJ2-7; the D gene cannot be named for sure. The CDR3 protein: CASSYSPACSYEQYF. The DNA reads TGTGCCAGCAGTTACTCGCCAGCCTGCTCCTACGAGCAATACTTC.